The 7 T cell receptor beta chains listed next were all sequenced from one sample in a study of T cell responses to AZD1222 COVID-19 vaccine. Repertoires were generated with immunoSEQ multiplex PCR, while TCRdb's copy carries only in-frame clones and drops some. Counted here are over 45,000 clones, 80% to 90% occurring once; the ten biggest clones make up approximately 15%. Sequenced material: peripheral blood, taken 28 days after the second AZD1222 dose. These receptor sequences come from an adult who received the AZD1222 COVID-19 vaccine.

This chain joins TRBV6-5 and TRBJ1-5, with a possible D match to TRBD1 (6 bases). The ends were cut back, 4 bases at V and 6 bases at J, with 16 bases in the middle. The CDR3 extends over 15 amino acids. The germline CDR1 and CDR2 sequences are MNHEY and SVGAGI. CDR3 amino acids: CASSSYGKGGQPQHF. CDR3 nucleotide sequence: TGTGCCAGCAGTTCCTATGGAAAAGGGGGTCAGCCCCAGCATTTT.

The J gene is TRBJ1-4, the V gene TRBV28, with D unresolved. This CDR3 comprises 15 residues. The germline V gene has CDR1 MDHEN and CDR2 SYDVKM. The V end was cut by 1 base, the J end by 7 bases, with 13 bases between. The CDR3 is CASSLSARASEKLFF. DNA of the CDR3: TGTGCCAGCAGTTTATCGGCAAGGGCTAGTGAAAAACTGTTTTTT.

This sequence joins TRBV7-3 and TRBJ2-3; 7 bases match TRBD2. The CDR3 is made up of 15 amino acids. V shed 7 bases and J 5 bases; nucleotides not matched to a gene: 12. Looked up from germline, CDR1 is SGHTA and CDR2 is FQGTGA. CDR3 in amino acids: CASTSGGSTQDTQYF. DNA for the CDR3: TGTGCCAGCACCTCCGGCGGGAGTACACAAGATACGCAGTATTTT.

V usage is TRBV29-1 and J usage is TRBJ2-7; 12 positions match TRBD2. V lost 1 base to trimming and J lost 7 bases; unmatched junction nucleotides: 5. This CDR3 is 14 amino acids long. Germline assignment: CDR1 SQVTM and CDR2 ANQGSEA. The CDR3 DNA sequence: TGCAGCGTTGAAGGGACTAGCGGGGTACGTGAGCAGTACTTC. Its translation is CSVEGTSGVREQYF.

The J gene is TRBJ2-3, the V gene TRBV18; D possibly corresponds to TRBD1 (6 bases). CDR1 and CDR2 from the germline V gene are KGHSH and LQKENI. The CDR3 has 14 residues. The V end lost 3 bases, the J end lost 5 bases, and 12 bases lay between the germline ends. The CDR3 region is CASSPLSGEDTQYF. The DNA of the CDR3 is TGTGCCAGCTCACCCCTGTCAGGGGAAGATACGCAGTATTTT.

This chain connects TRBV5-6 to TRBJ2-2; TRBD2 might be the D (6 bases). CDR1 is SGHDT, CDR2 YYEEEE, per germline. The ends were cut back, 4 bases at V and 5 bases at J, with 18 bases in the middle. The length of the CDR3 is 16 residues. CDR3 region: CASSPPWGRSTGELFF. Written as DNA, the CDR3 is TGTGCCAGCAGCCCCCCTTGGGGGAGGAGTACCGGGGAGCTGTTTTTT.

J is TRBJ1-4 and V is TRBV19, with D unresolved. The CDR3 contains 16 residues. Germline CDR1 reads LNHDA; CDR2 reads SQIVND (reference sequence). Trimming took 5 bases from V and 8 from J, leaving 21 bases between them. CDR3 residues: CASSVPATTPGEKLFF. DNA of the CDR3: TGTGCCAGTAGTGTACCGGCCACCACCCCGGGGGAAAAACTGTTTTTT.